This is a list of T cell receptor beta chains from one sample in a study of blood T cells in healthy people across ages. TCRdb redid the calling of the 5' RACE reads with MiXCR, one entry per CDR3 protein. The table lists roughly 1,700,000 distinct CDR3 sequences, under 30% of them singletons, with approximately 7.7% in the top ten. The sequenced sample consisted of blood. These receptors were collected from a woman in her 30s in good health. Each CDR3 is given with its conserved first and last residue. Each record gives: V gene, J gene, clone size, D gene, CDR3 protein, CDR3 DNA. A D gene is named only where the DNA matches it firmly. Clone size is stated in some rows and not others, as once, few, many or a class when expanded.

V gene: TRBV5-1; J gene: TRBJ1-1; clone size: .; D gene: .; CDR3 protein: CASSFLQGTEAFF; CDR3 DNA: TGCGCCAGCAGCTTCTTGCAGGGCACTGAAGCTTTCTTT
V gene: TRBV12-3/TRBV12-4; J gene: TRBJ2-1; clone size: many; D gene: .; CDR3 protein: CASSPLGPEEQFF; CDR3 DNA: TGTGCCAGCAGCCCTCTAGGTCCGGAGGAGCAGTTCTTC
V gene: TRBV9; J gene: TRBJ1-1; clone size: few; D gene: TRBD1; CDR3 protein: CASSVGDRANTEAFF; CDR3 DNA: TGTGCCAGCAGCGTAGGGGACAGGGCGAACACTGAAGCTTTCTTT
V gene: TRBV7-2; J gene: TRBJ2-7; clone size: .; D gene: TRBD2; CDR3 protein: CASGEGFEQYF; CDR3 DNA: TGTGCCAGCGGGGAGGGATTCGAGCAGTACTTC
V gene: TRBV7-9; J gene: TRBJ2-3; clone size: .; D gene: TRBD1; CDR3 protein: CASSLGTGALGVTDTQYF; CDR3 DNA: TGTGCCAGCAGCTTAGGCACAGGGGCCCTAGGGGTCACAGATACGCAGTATTTT
V gene: TRBV3-1; J gene: TRBJ2-5; clone size: .; D gene: .; CDR3 protein: CASSRGLRQTQYF; CDR3 DNA: TGTGCCAGCAGCCGAGGGCTGAGGCAGACCCAGTACTTC
V gene: TRBV29-1; J gene: TRBJ1-1; clone size: few; D gene: .; CDR3 protein: CSQNPGATEAFF; CDR3 DNA: TGCAGCCAGAATCCAGGGGCCACTGAAGCTTTCTTT
V gene: TRBV6-2/TRBV6-3; J gene: TRBJ1-2; clone size: few; D gene: .; CDR3 protein: CASTQSQGYGYTF; CDR3 DNA: TGTGCCAGCACCCAAAGCCAGGGCTATGGCTACACCTTC
V gene: TRBV20-1; J gene: TRBJ2-5; clone size: many; D gene: .; CDR3 protein: CSAIQQETQYF; CDR3 DNA: TGCAGTGCTATACAGCAAGAGACCCAGTACTTC
V gene: TRBV7-9; J gene: TRBJ2-4; clone size: many; D gene: .; CDR3 protein: CASSFGSGYGKNIQYF; CDR3 DNA: TGTGCCAGCAGCTTTGGGTCAGGGTATGGCAAAAACATTCAGTACTTC
V gene: TRBV5-1; J gene: TRBJ2-4; clone size: .; D gene: TRBD1; CDR3 protein: CASSGGQGQAKNIQYF; CDR3 DNA: TGCGCCAGCAGCGGGGGACAGGGTCAAGCCAAAAACATTCAGTACTTC
V gene: TRBV12-3/TRBV12-4; J gene: TRBJ2-5; clone size: .; D gene: TRBD2; CDR3 protein: CASSRSTSGKETQYF; CDR3 DNA: TGTGCCAGCAGTCGCTCGACTAGCGGGAAAGAGACCCAGTACTTC
V gene: TRBV29-1; J gene: TRBJ2-3; clone size: .; D gene: .; CDR3 protein: CSVEGVSILTDTQYF; CDR3 DNA: TGCAGCGTTGAGGGGGTCAGCATTCTCACAGATACGCAGTATTTT
V gene: TRBV6-5; J gene: TRBJ1-5; clone size: many; D gene: .; CDR3 protein: CASSPLRADQPQHF; CDR3 DNA: TGTGCCAGCAGCCCCCTGCGAGCTGATCAGCCCCAGCATTTT
V gene: TRBV20-1; J gene: TRBJ2-1; clone size: few; D gene: .; CDR3 protein: CSTSALGGGAEQFF; CDR3 DNA: TGCAGTACTAGCGCCCTAGGGGGAGGGGCCGAGCAGTTCTTC
V gene: TRBV10-3; J gene: TRBJ2-7; clone size: .; D gene: TRBD1; CDR3 protein: CAIRLTGGLNEQYF; CDR3 DNA: TGTGCCATCAGATTGACAGGGGGCTTGAATGAGCAGTACTTC
V gene: TRBV12-3/TRBV12-4; J gene: TRBJ2-1; clone size: few; D gene: TRBD2; CDR3 protein: CASSFIAGGGREGEQFF; CDR3 DNA: TGTGCCAGCAGTTTTATAGCCGGGGGGGGCAGGGAGGGTGAGCAGTTCTTC
V gene: TRBV2; J gene: TRBJ2-1; clone size: few; D gene: TRBD1; CDR3 protein: CASSGGQGVQQFF; CDR3 DNA: TGTGCCAGCAGTGGGGGACAGGGCGTTCAGCAGTTCTTC
V gene: TRBV6-1; J gene: TRBJ2-7; clone size: .; D gene: .; CDR3 protein: CASSDPVLSYEQYF; CDR3 DNA: TGTGCCAGCAGTGATCCGGTTCTCTCCTACGAGCAGTACTTC
V gene: TRBV15; J gene: TRBJ1-1; clone size: .; D gene: .; CDR3 protein: CATSRNRARDTEAFF; CDR3 DNA: TGTGCCACCAGCAGGAATCGGGCGCGTGACACTGAAGCTTTCTTT
V gene: TRBV25-1; J gene: TRBJ1-5; clone size: .; D gene: .; CDR3 protein: CASKQSQPQHF; CDR3 DNA: TGTGCCAGCAAACAGTCCCAGCCCCAGCATTTT
V gene: TRBV5-6; J gene: TRBJ2-7; clone size: .; D gene: .; CDR3 protein: CASSLSGWPYEQYF; CDR3 DNA: TGTGCCAGCAGCTTGTCGGGGTGGCCCTACGAGCAGTACTTC
V gene: TRBV6-2/TRBV6-3; J gene: TRBJ2-7; clone size: few; D gene: TRBD1; CDR3 protein: CASRGQGAPRRYF; CDR3 DNA: TGTGCCAGCAGGGGACAGGGGGCTCCCAGAAGGTACTTC